The subject of this entry is one T cell receptor beta chain. Its antigen specificity is not known. No per-base quality is available; no much larger clone lies one base away. The data were obtained in a study of blood T cells in healthy people across ages (dated by TCRdb to the mid-2010s). The study in broad terms: In model experiments, template switching captured roughly one uniquely barcoded TCR beta cDNA molecule for every two T cells. Using deep sequencing normalized with unique cDNA molecular identifiers, the study measured how TCR beta repertoire diversity changes with age. Donors were grouped into four age groups: young (average approximately 16 years), middle-aged (roughly 40), aged (roughly 62) and long-lived (approximately 75). Donors of different ages were randomly distributed across sequencing lanes to avoid experimental bias. For two donors (one aged 18 to 29 and one aged 80 or older), the study analyzed two additional independent replicas of 1 million unique cDNA reads from the same blood draw.

Measured from the cysteine to the phenylalanine, the CDR3 is 14 residues long. Left in the record is the CDR3 DNA by itself, 42 bases read in frame from the first base. The germline V gene encodes CDR1 SGDLS and CDR2 YYNGEE. V loses 0 bases, J loses 0 bases, and the germline ends lie 6 bases apart. The library relied on 5' RACE. The reads were generated on an Illumina HiSeq 2500. The second PCR ran for about 7 to 11 cycles and used a J-beta primer mix along with a sample-barcoded 5' primer. Each TCR beta cDNA molecule received a unique molecular identifier from a template-switch 5' adaptor carrying 12 random nucleotides. Each sample yielded at least 2.5 million CDR3-containing paired-end reads. First-strand cDNA was synthesized from all RNA with the Mint cDNA synthesis kit, primed by a TRBC-specific oligonucleotide. All cDNA was treated with uracil-DNA glycosylase and then went through a first 18-cycle PCR with the universal primers M1SS and BC2_uni_R. For the original study's pipeline: For normalization, 1 million high-quality reads were randomly selected from each sample, with every read carrying a distinct molecular identifier. Instead of being binned into consensus sequences, reads that shared molecular identifiers were thrown out. MiTCR, set to a Q25 quality threshold and the strictest error-elimination algorithm, was used for CDR3 identification, clonotype clustering and error correction. A nonparametric unseen species model with Euler transformation was used to estimate lower-bound total TCR beta diversity. TCRdb's own reprocessing of the public reads used fastp at Q25 and MiXCR and kept productive beta chains. Merged by CDR3 protein, the rows form single entries marked with the most common genes and DNA. None of the V and J calls come from the authors' own analysis; TCRdb made them. The sample contains hundreds of thousands of distinct CDR3 sequences, about 30% of them found a single time. The ten largest clones add up to 15% to 18% of the sample.

The donors were 40 or so Caucasian individuals from Russia, aged 6 to 90 years, who were systemically healthy. Approximately 9.3 milliliters of peripheral blood were drawn from each donor into EDTA-treated Vacutainer tubes. Ficoll-Paque density-gradient centrifugation was used to isolate PBMCs, with at least 7 million per sample. Total RNA, at least 6 micrograms per sample, was extracted from PBMCs with Trizol reagent. For every donor, an aliquot of PBMCs went through flow cytometry to measure the percentages of naive CD45RAhigh/CD27high T cells. The research as a whole found: Conclusive comparison of naive and antigen-experienced compartments was prevented by the profiling of bulk unsorted PBMCs. The long-lived group showed more naive CD4+ T cells, fewer expanded clones and increased TCR diversity than the aged group, suggesting age selection. Observed TCR beta diversity correlated strongly with the percentage of naive T cells measured by flow cytometry. Observed TCR beta diversity per million T cells fell roughly linearly with age, and a significant reduction was already apparent by age about 43. Estimates of total diversity from one million sequenced T cells were regarded as lower bounds and underestimates. Because the CMV infection status of the donors was unknown, age-related changes in expanded clonotypes may potentially have been confounded.

Here the chain combines TRBV9 and TRBJ2-5; the D gene cannot be resolved reliably. The receptor comes from a woman aged 80 or over in good health. Material: blood. The CDR3 loop reads CASSVGYNQETQYF. The DNA reads TGTGCCAGCAGCGTAGGGTACAACCAAGAGACCCAGTACTTC.